A single sample is the source of the 31 T cell receptor beta chains below, sequenced in a study of CD8 T cells in ankylosing spondylitis (dated by TCRdb to about 2017). The library was produced with 5' RACE. The instrument was an Illumina HiSeq 2500. TCRdb reran the public reads through fastp at Q25 and MiXCR, keeping productive beta chains. Identical CDR3 protein sequences are pooled into one entry, listed with their most common genes and DNA. This sample comprises over 150,000 distinct CDR3 sequences, 18% of them detected only once. The top ten clones comprise around 4% of the sample. Sample: blood, either unsorted or a sorted T cell fraction (not recorded which). The receptor set was obtained from a male donor under 30 with ankylosing spondylitis or in good health (not recorded which). Donor details come from another sample of the same person, matched by shared clones.

The V gene is TRBV5-1, the J gene TRBJ2-7, with 9 bases lining up with TRBD2. V gave up 5 bases and J gave up 6 bases; unmatched junction bases: 9. The V gene's germline CDR1 is SGHRS and CDR2 YFSETQ. The CDR3 sequence is 14 residues long. CDR3 amino acids: CASRELGLAGEQYF. DNA of the CDR3: TGCGCCAGCAGGGAATTGGGACTAGCAGGCGAGCAGTACTTC.

This clonotype was seen repeatedly, ten times or more. The CDR3 nucleotides are TGTGCCAGCAGTCAAAGGACAGGACAAGAGACCCAGTACTTC. Amino acid sequence: CASSQRTGQETQYF. The chain has TRBV12-3 or TRBV12-4 and TRBJ2-5; 7 bases map to TRBD1. The CDR3 is 14 amino acids. Trimming removed 5 bases from V and 2 bases from J; junction bases left unmatched: 5.

The V call is TRBV5-1, the J call TRBJ2-2; a weak D match, TRBD2 (5 bases). Trimming removed 0 bases at V and 5 bases at J, with 14 bases between. Germline values: CDR1 SGHRS, CDR2 YFSETQ. The CDR3 spans 16 residues. CDR3 sequence: CASSLVKDWRTGELFF. CDR3 bases: TGCGCCAGCAGCTTGGTAAAGGACTGGAGAACCGGGGAGCTGTTTTTT.

This clonotype was detected a few times. The chain is built from TRBV5-1 and TRBJ2-2, with 8 bases matching TRBD1. V was pared by 2 bases and J by 9 bases, with 3 bases of the junction left unmatched. The CDR3 is 13 amino acids. Germline V gene lookup returns CDR1 SGHRS and CDR2 YFSETQ. The CDR3 nucleotides are TGCGCCAGCAGCTTCGGACAGGGATGGGAGCTGTTTTTT. This encodes CASSFGQGWELFF.

The chain combines TRBV12-3 or TRBV12-4 with TRBJ2-5; 12 bases are shared with TRBD2. This CDR3 is built from 17 residues. With 2 bases clipped from V and 5 bases from J, the junction kept 9 bases outside the gene matches. The CDR3 DNA follows: TGTGCCAGCAGTTTAAGACTAGCGGGAGCCGTTCGGGAGACCCAGTACTTC. It yields the protein CASSLRLAGAVRETQYF.

This clonotype was observed many times. The CDR3 region has the DNA TGTGCCAGCAGCCCGGACAGGGGGCTCCAAGAGACCCAGTACTTC. The encoded protein is CASSPDRGLQETQYF. The chain employs TRBV7-2 and TRBJ2-5; 11 nucleotides agree with TRBD1. V was pared by 5 bases and J by 1 base, with 3 bases of the junction left unmatched. CDR1 and CDR2 from the germline V gene are SGHTA and FQGNSA. The CDR3 loop spans 15 amino acids.

The genes are TRBV5-1 and TRBJ2-5; no reliable D call. The CDR3 totals 12 residues. The V end was cut by 0 bases, the J end by 5 bases, with 5 bases between. Germline CDR1 reads SGHRS; CDR2 reads YFSETQ. This chain's CDR3 is CASSLAWETQYF. The CDR3 region has the DNA TGCGCCAGCAGCTTGGCCTGGGAGACCCAGTACTTC. Supplemented by reference TRBV5-1 and TRBJ2-5, the full variable domain reads KAGVTQTPRYLIKTRGQQVTLSCSPISGHRSVSWYQQTPGQGLQFLFEYFSETQRNKGNFPGRFSGRQFSNSRSEMNVSTLELGDSALYLCASSLAWETQYFGPGTRLLVL.

There are many counts of this clonotype. The V call is TRBV5-1, the J call TRBJ1-3; D unclear. Between the trimmed V and J ends, which lost 0 bases and 0 bases, there was a span of 10 bases. Germline V CDR1 and CDR2: SGHRS, YFSETQ. This CDR3 comprises 16 residues. The CDR3 DNA follows: TGCGCCAGCAGCTTGGCCAAAAGGGCCTCTGGAAACACCATATATTTT. It is translated as CASSLAKRASGNTIYF.

This clonotype was seen ten or more times. The chain is built from TRBV12-3 or TRBV12-4 and TRBJ2-5; TRBD2 agrees at 7 bases. The CDR3 extends over 14 amino acids. V trimming: 6 bases; J trimming: 5 bases; junction bases outside the gene matches: 9. The CDR3, as DNA: TGTGCCAGCAGCCTACTAGCGCCAAGGGAGACCCAGTACTTC. It encodes CASSLLAPRETQYF.

This clonotype was counted at least ten times. This rearrangement joins TRBV29-1 to TRBJ2-1; perhaps TRBD2 as D (6 bases). The CDR3 consists of 11 residues. Germline V gene lookup returns CDR1 SQVTM and CDR2 ANQGSEA. Trimming left V 7 bases short and J 7 bases short, with 11 bases between. CDR3 amino acids: CSAHGGNEQFF. CDR3 DNA: TGCAGCGCCCATGGGGGGAATGAGCAGTTCTTC.

In its sample, this clonotype was seen many times. The chain uses TRBV7-9 and TRBJ2-5; D unresolved. The ends were cut back, 1 base at V and 3 bases at J, with 9 bases in the middle. Germline-derived CDR1 and CDR2 are SEHNR and FQNEAQ (reference sequence). CDR3 length: 14 amino acids. In DNA, the CDR3 is TGTGCCAGCAGCTTAGGTGTCTACGAAGAGACCCAGTACTTC. Translation gives CASSLGVYEETQYF.

This clonotype was seen at least ten times. The chain joins TRBV5-1 to TRBJ1-5, with D uncertain. V was clipped by 0 bases and J by 4 bases, with 11 bases between them. The CDR3 runs to 15 residues. Looked up from germline, CDR1 is SGHRS and CDR2 is YFSETQ. The DNA of the CDR3 is TGCGCCAGCAGCTTGGGAGGGTTACCTAATCAGCCCCAGCATTTT. Protein sequence: CASSLGGLPNQPQHF.

This sequence joins TRBV10-3 and TRBJ2-7; tentatively, D is TRBD2 (5 bases). Germline V CDR1 and CDR2: ENHRY, SYGVKD. V was trimmed by 11 bases and J by 3 bases, leaving 20 bases between them. The CDR3 sequence is 14 residues long. The CDR3 nucleotides read TGTGCCTTATCACATACGGGGTTCAGCTACGAGCAGTACTTC. Translating gives CALSHTGFSYEQYF.

The chain employs TRBV7-9 and TRBJ1-2; 8 bases map to TRBD1. The CDR3 sequence is 18 residues long. Trimming at V came to 2 bases and at J to 2 bases, leaving 13 bases not matched to a gene. CDR1 and CDR2 from the germline V gene are SEHNR and FQNEAQ (reference sequence). Written as DNA, the CDR3 is TGTGCCAGCAGCTTATACGGACAAAGGGACAGGATAAACTATGGCTACACCTTC. Translating it yields CASSLYGQRDRINYGYTF.

This clonotype has only a few counts. The chain has TRBV5-1 and TRBJ2-3; no reliable D call. Per the germline V gene, CDR1 is SGHRS and CDR2 is YFSETQ. The V end lost 4 bases, the J end lost 5 bases, and 8 bases lay between the germline ends. The CDR3 consists of 12 residues. CDR3 in DNA: TGCGCCAGCAGCCCGACGTTAGATACGCAGTATTTT. Encoded protein: CASSPTLDTQYF. The entire variable domain, with the rest obtained from reference TRBV5-1 and TRBJ2-3, is as follows: KAGVTQTPRYLIKTRGQQVTLSCSPISGHRSVSWYQQTPGQGLQFLFEYFSETQRNKGNFPGRFSGRQFSNSRSEMNVSTLELGDSALYLCASSPTLDTQYFGPGTRLTVL.

In its sample, this clonotype was seen many times. This chain joins TRBV25-1 and TRBJ2-2, with a possible D match to TRBD1 (6 bases). Trimming stripped 6 bases from V and 5 bases from J, with 13 bases between. The CDR3 spans 14 residues. Germline assignment: CDR1 MGHDK and CDR2 SYGVNS. The chain's CDR3 is CASRSGAATGELFF. The CDR3 coding sequence is TGTGCCAGCAGATCAGGGGCCGCTACCGGGGAGCTGTTTTTT.

The chain uses TRBV12-3 or TRBV12-4 and TRBJ2-5, with unresolved D. V was clipped by 2 bases and J by 5 bases, with 9 bases between them. There are 13 residues in the CDR3. CDR3 residues: CASSLRAWETQYF. CDR3 coding DNA: TGTGCCAGCAGTTTAAGGGCCTGGGAGACCCAGTACTTC.

This clonotype occurred many times. The J gene is TRBJ2-1, the V gene TRBV7-9; D may be TRBD1 (6 bases). The CDR3 has 14 amino acids. The germline V gene encodes CDR1 SEHNR and CDR2 FQNEAQ (reference sequence). Trimming cost V 0 bases and J 8 bases, with 11 bases left between them. CDR3 loop: CASSLAARGYEQFF. CDR3 sequence (DNA): TGTGCCAGCAGCTTAGCGGCCAGGGGCTATGAGCAGTTCTTC.

V is TRBV12-3 or TRBV12-4 and J is TRBJ2-1, with D perhaps matching TRBD2 (5 bases). The CDR3 has 11 residues. V lost 7 bases, J lost 15 bases, and 16 bases lay in between. CDR3 DNA: TGTGCCAGCACCCGAGAGGGCACCGCGTTCTTC. It encodes CASTREGTAFF.

This clonotype was seen many times. The chain has TRBV6-2 or TRBV6-3 and TRBJ2-7; D might be TRBD2 (6 bases). The CDR3 loop spans 11 amino acids. Trimming took off 5 bases at V and 12 bases at J, with 14 bases between the two ends. In germline, CDR1 is MNHEY, CDR2 SVGEGT. The chain's CDR3 is CASSVGLGLYF. CDR3 bases: TGTGCCAGCAGTGTGGGACTGGGACTGTACTTC.

There are many counts of this clonotype. The chain recombines TRBV12-3 or TRBV12-4 with TRBJ2-5, with 8 bases aligning to TRBD1. The CDR3 is made up of 14 amino acids. The V and J ends lost 3 bases and 3 bases, in that order; junction bases with no gene match: 3. In DNA form, the CDR3 reads TGTGCCAGCAGTTTCCCGGGACAGGAAGAGACCCAGTACTTC. Translating it yields CASSFPGQEETQYF.

This clonotype was seen once. The chain combines TRBV5-4 with TRBJ2-3; 9 bases are a match to TRBD1. The CDR3 extends over 16 amino acids. CDR1 SGHNT and CDR2 YYREEE come from the germline V gene (reference sequence). Trimming at V came to 4 bases and at J to 2 bases, leaving 8 bases not matched to a gene. The CDR3: CASSRLGQGLTDTQYF. Written as DNA, the CDR3 is TGTGCCAGCAGCCGCTTGGGACAGGGACTCACAGATACGCAGTATTTT.

The sample holds a few counts of this clonotype. The rearrangement joins TRBV27 to TRBJ2-1, with a weak D call TRBD1 (5 bases). The V gene's germline CDR1 is MNHEY and CDR2 SMNVEV (reference sequence). Trimming stripped 4 bases from V and 10 bases from J, with 11 bases between. This CDR3 has 12 residues. This CDR3 reads CASSSTGDEQFF. CDR3 DNA: TGTGCCAGCAGTTCTACAGGAGACGAGCAGTTCTTC.

In its sample, this clonotype was seen many times. This rearrangement joins TRBV7-9 to TRBJ2-2, with 7 bases lining up with TRBD1. Looked up from germline, CDR1 is SEHNR and CDR2 is FQNEAQ (reference sequence). This CDR3 spans 16 amino acids. The ends lost 5 bases at V and 2 bases at J; junction bases unmatched: 8. The CDR3 sequence: CASSQSTGSNTGELFF. The CDR3 DNA reads as TGTGCCAGCAGCCAGTCGACAGGGAGTAACACCGGGGAGCTGTTTTTT.

This clonotype was picked up many times. The gene calls are TRBV29-1 and TRBJ1-1, with D unresolved. The length of the CDR3 is 12 residues. V was shortened by 7 bases and J by 1 base, with 10 bases between the two germline ends. CDR1 is SQVTM and CDR2 is ANQGSEA in the germline V gene. Here the CDR3 reads CSAASGNTEAFF. The CDR3 DNA is TGCAGCGCCGCATCAGGGAACACTGAAGCTTTCTTT.

This clonotype was seen ten or more times. This chain uses TRBV6-5 with TRBJ1-6, with D perhaps matching TRBD1 (5 bases). The CDR3 length is 12 residues. V gave up 8 bases and J gave up 10 bases, with 12 bases separating them. Germline V gives CDR1 MNHEY, CDR2 SVGAGI. The CDR3: CASSGLSSPLHF. The CDR3 DNA sequence: TGTGCCAGCTCAGGGTTGAGCTCACCCCTCCACTTT.

This clonotype was recorded many times. The chain couples TRBV4-1 to TRBJ2-5, with D unclear. This CDR3 comprises 13 residues. The germline V gene encodes CDR1 MGHRA and CDR2 YSYEKL. Trimming cost V 2 bases and J 2 bases, with 6 bases left between them. The DNA of the CDR3 is TGCGCCAGCAGCCAACAGGTACAAGAGACCCAGTACTTC. It is translated as CASSQQVQETQYF.

This clonotype was counted many times. The rearrangement joins TRBV19 to TRBJ2-3; D is uncertain. The CDR3 extends over 14 amino acids. Between the trimmed V and J ends, which lost 3 bases and 2 bases, there was a span of 9 bases. CDR1 and CDR2 from the germline V gene are LNHDA and SQIVND (reference sequence). CDR3: CASSMGRFTDTQYF. DNA of the CDR3: TGTGCCAGTAGTATGGGCAGGTTCACAGATACGCAGTATTTT.

This clonotype has a count of ten or more. CDR3 DNA sequence: TGTGCCAGCAGGCCCCTATGGGGAGGGGCCTACGAGCAGTACTTC. This gives the protein CASRPLWGGAYEQYF. The rearrangement joins TRBV28 to TRBJ2-7; TRBD2 matches 7 bases. The germline V gene has CDR1 MDHEN and CDR2 SYDVKM. The V segment lost 6 bases and the J segment 2 bases; nucleotides outside the gene matches: 10. This CDR3 has 15 amino acids.

This clonotype was recorded at least ten times. This chain joins TRBV27 and TRBJ1-4; D is possibly TRBD1 (6 bases). V dropped 4 bases and J dropped 3 bases, with 9 bases sitting between them. The V gene's germline CDR1 is MNHEY and CDR2 SMNVEV (reference sequence). The CDR3 spans 14 residues. DNA for the CDR3: TGTGCCAGCAGTTCGACAGGAGCTAATGAAAAACTGTTTTTT. Translation: CASSSTGANEKLFF.

This clonotype has just a few counts. The V and J genes are TRBV3-1 and TRBJ2-7; 11 bases line up with TRBD2. Germline V gene data show CDR1 as LGHDT and CDR2 as YNNKEL (reference sequence). After removal of 1 base from V and 3 bases from J, the junction contained 8 bases not matched to a gene. The CDR3 spans 17 residues. CDR3 amino acids: CASSQVGGTSGYYEQYF. CDR3 in DNA: TGTGCCAGCAGCCAAGTGGGTGGGACTAGCGGTTACTACGAGCAGTACTTC.